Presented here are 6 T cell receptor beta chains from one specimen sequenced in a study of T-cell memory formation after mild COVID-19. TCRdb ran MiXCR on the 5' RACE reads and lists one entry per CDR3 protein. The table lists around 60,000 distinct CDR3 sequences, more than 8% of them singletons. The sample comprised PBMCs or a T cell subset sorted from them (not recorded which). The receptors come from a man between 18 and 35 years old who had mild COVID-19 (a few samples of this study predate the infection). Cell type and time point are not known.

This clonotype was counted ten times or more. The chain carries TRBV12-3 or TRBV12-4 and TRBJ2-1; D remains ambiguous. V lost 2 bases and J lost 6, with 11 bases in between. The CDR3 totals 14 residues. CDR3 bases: TGTGCCAGCAGTTTAAATCCCAACTTCAATGAGCAGTTCTTC. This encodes CASSLNPNFNEQFF.

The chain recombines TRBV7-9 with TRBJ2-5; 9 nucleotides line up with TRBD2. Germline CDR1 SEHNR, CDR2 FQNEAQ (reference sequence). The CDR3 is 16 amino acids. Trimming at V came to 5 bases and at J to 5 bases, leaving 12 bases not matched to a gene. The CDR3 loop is CASSLLLAGPAETQYF. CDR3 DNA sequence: TGTGCCAGCAGCCTCCTCCTAGCGGGGCCGGCCGAGACCCAGTACTTC.

CDR3 in amino acids: CASRKLATEAFF. DNA of the CDR3: TGTGCCAGCAGGAAGCTGGCCACTGAAGCTTTCTTT. This rearrangement joins TRBV6-2 or TRBV6-3 to TRBJ1-1, with unresolved D. V was cut by 6 bases and J by 4 bases, with 9 bases left in between. CDR3 size: 12 residues. CDR1 and CDR2 (germline): MNHEY, SVGEGT.

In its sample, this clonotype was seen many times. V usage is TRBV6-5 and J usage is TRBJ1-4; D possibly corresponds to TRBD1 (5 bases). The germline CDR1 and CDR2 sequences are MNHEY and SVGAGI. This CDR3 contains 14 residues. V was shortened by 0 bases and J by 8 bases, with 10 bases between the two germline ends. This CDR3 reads CASSYSPGDEKLFF. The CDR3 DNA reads TGTGCCAGCAGTTACTCGCCGGGGGACGAAAAACTGTTTTTT.

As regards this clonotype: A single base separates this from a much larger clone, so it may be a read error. The CDR3 sequence is CASSLGRKDTQYF. CDR3 in DNA: TGTGCCAGCAGCTTGGGCCGCAAAGATACGCAGTATTTT. V is TRBV7-2 and J is TRBJ2-3, with D hard to call. Trimming cost V 3 bases and J 5 bases, with 9 bases left between them. The CDR3 length is 13 residues. Looked up from germline, CDR1 is SGHTA and CDR2 is FQGNSA.

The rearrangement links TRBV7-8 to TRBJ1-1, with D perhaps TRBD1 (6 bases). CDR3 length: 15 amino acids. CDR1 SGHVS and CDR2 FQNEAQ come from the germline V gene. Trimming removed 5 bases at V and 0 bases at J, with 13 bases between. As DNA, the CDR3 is TGTGCCAGCAGCCTTATCGACAGGTTGAACACTGAAGCTTTCTTT. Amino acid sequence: CASSLIDRLNTEAFF.